The sequence of this T cell receptor beta chain was determined in a study of blood T cell repertoires in COVID-19. Study details: Samples of COVID-19 (acute and convalescent) were obtained from the United States, Italy and Spain. Sample material is recorded as cDNA or gDNA derived from T cells, B-cell-depleted T cells, or PBMCs.

Remarks on this clone: The same CDR3 also results from other DNA sequences found in this sample.

Germline CDR1 SGHRS, CDR2 YFSETQ. The CDR3 has 15 residues. Trimming took 0 bases from V and 4 from J, leaving 10 bases between them. Generated by immunoSEQ multiplex PCR, the TCRdb table keeps only in-frame clones and is missing some. Of nearly 350,000 clones detected, more than 70% appear once; the ten largest clones hold 2.5% to 3.5%. The clonotype comes from a man aged 25 to 40 with active or convalescent COVID-19. V and J are TRBV5-1 and TRBJ2-2, with TRBD1 as a possible D gene (5 bases). The specimen was peripheral blood. CDR3 sequence: CASSLAGRGTGELFF. The CDR3 coding sequence is TGCGCCAGCAGCTTGGCCGGAAGGGGCACCGGGGAGCTGTTTTTT.